This T cell receptor (beta chain) was identified during a study of blood T cell repertoires in COVID-19. As for the study in general: Sources were T cells, B-cell-depleted T cells, or PBMCs; the material itself was cDNA or gDNA.

Patients of the Seattle cohort, enrolled during active infection, were followed longitudinally. In the authors' workflow: It was from reference gene primer amplification that nucleated cell counts were estimated. The assay was immunoSEQ multiplex PCR, and TCRdb's table has in-frame clones only and misses some. D and trimming come from the DNA, and the V and J calls and clone size come from that table. The profile shows 220,000 or so clones, 85% to 90% of them singletons. Germline V gene lookup returns CDR1 MNHEY and CDR2 SMNVEV (reference sequence). The V end lost 0 bases, the J end lost 6 bases, and 11 bases lay between the germline ends. The CDR3 spans 14 residues.

The rearrangement joins TRBV27 to TRBJ1-1; D perhaps matches TRBD1 (5 bases). This TCR was sampled from a woman aged 50 to 60 with COVID-19, enrolled during active disease. The sequenced sample was peripheral blood. The CDR3 DNA reads TGTGCCAGCAGTTTATCCGGCAGGGCGGCTGAAGCTTTCTTT. Its protein is CASSLSGRAAEAFF.